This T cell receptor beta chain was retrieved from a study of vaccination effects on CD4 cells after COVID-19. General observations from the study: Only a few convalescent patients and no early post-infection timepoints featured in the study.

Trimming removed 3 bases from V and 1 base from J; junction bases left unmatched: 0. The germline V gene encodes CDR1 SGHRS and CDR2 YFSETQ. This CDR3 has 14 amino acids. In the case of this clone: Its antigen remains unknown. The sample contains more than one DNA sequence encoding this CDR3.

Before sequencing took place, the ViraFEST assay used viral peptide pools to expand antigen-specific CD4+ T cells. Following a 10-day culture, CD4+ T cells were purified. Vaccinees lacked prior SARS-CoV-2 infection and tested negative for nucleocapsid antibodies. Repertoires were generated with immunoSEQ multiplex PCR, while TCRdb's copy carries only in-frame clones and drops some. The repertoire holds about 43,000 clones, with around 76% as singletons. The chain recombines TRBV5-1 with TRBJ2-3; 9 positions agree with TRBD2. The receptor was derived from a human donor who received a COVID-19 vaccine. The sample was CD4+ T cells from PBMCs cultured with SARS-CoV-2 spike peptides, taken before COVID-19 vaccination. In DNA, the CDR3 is TGCGCCAGCAGCTCTAGCGGGGGCACAGATACGCAGTATTTT. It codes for CASSSSGGTDTQYF. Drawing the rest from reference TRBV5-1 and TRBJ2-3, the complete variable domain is KAGVTQTPRYLIKTRGQQVTLSCSPISGHRSVSWYQQTPGQGLQFLFEYFSETQRNKGNFPGRFSGRQFSNSRSEMNVSTLELGDSALYLCASSSSGGTDTQYFGPGTRLTVL.